The T cell receptor beta chain described here comes from a study of metastatic and nonmetastatic thyroid tumors. On the study more broadly: The authors compared repertoires across blood and tumor or nodule tissue from malignant and benign thyroid patients.

V lost 2 bases and J lost 8; bases outside the gene matches: 9. Germline loops: CDR1 GTSNPN, CDR2 SVGIG (reference sequence). The CDR3 runs to 15 residues. MiXCR was used by TCRdb to re-call the PCR reads. The table includes 10,000 or so clones, approximately 31% detected once. Patients underwent thyroid surgery, and none had received any treatment before it. The chain couples TRBV30 to TRBJ1-4, with TRBD1 matching 9 bases. The specimen sequenced was tumor tissue. This TCR derives from a female donor with papillary thyroid cancer or a benign thyroid nodule (not recorded which). Some clones in this sample may be carry-over from other donors' samples. CDR3 coding DNA: TGTGCCTGGAGTTCACCGGGACAGGGCCCCGAAAAACTGTTTTTT. Encoded protein: CAWSSPGQGPEKLFF.